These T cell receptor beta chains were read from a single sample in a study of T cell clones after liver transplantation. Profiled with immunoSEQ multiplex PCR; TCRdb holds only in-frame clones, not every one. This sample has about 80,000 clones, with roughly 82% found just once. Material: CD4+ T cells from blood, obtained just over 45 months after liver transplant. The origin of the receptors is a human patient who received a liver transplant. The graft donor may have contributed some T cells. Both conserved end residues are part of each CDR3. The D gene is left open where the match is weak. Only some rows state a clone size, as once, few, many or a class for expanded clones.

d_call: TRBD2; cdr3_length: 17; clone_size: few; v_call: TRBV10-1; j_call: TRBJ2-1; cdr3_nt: TGCGCCAGCAGTGAGGAGGGAGCCGGGACTAGCGGGACGAGGCAGTTCTTC; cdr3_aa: CASSEEGAGTSGTRQFF
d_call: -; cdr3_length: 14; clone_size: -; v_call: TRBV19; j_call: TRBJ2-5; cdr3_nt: TGTGCCAGTCGTTTGGCTCAGGGTCGGGAGACCCAGTACTTC; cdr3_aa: CASRLAQGRETQYF
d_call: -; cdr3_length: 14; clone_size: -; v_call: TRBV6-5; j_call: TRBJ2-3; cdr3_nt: TGTGCCAGCACCTATACTAGGAGCACAGATACGCAGTATTTT; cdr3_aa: CASTYTRSTDTQYF
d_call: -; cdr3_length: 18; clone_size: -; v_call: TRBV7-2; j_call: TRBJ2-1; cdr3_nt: TGTGCCAGCAGCGGAAGGTTAGGAGGGCGCGGGAACTCCAATGAGCAGTTCTTC; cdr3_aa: CASSGRLGGRGNSNEQFF
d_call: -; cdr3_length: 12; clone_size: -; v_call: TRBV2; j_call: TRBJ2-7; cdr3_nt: TGTGCCATAGGGGTAGCAAGGTACGAGCAGTACTTC; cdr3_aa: CAIGVARYEQYF
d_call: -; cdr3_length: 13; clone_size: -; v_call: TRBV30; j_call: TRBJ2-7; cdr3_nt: TGTGCCTGGAGTTGGTCAGCGACCTACGAGCAGTACTTC; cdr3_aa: CAWSWSATYEQYF
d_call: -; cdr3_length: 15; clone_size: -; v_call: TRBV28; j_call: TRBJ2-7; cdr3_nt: TGTGCCAGCAGTTCACCCCTTGGCGGACTAAACGAGCAGTACTTC; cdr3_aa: CASSSPLGGLNEQYF
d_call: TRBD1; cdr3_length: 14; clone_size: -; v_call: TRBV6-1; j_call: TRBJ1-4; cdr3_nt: TGTGCCAGCAGAAGACAGGGAGATCCGGAAAAACTGTTTTTT; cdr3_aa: CASRRQGDPEKLFF
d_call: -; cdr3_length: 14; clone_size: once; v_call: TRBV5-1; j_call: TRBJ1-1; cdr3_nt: TGCGCCAGCAGCTTGGGAGGGCTGGGCACTGAAGCTTTCTTT; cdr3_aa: CASSLGGLGTEAFF
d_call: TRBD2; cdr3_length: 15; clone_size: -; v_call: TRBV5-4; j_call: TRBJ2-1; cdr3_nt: TGTGCCAGCAGCAGACTAGCGGGAGGGTATAATGAGCAGTTCTTC; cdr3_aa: CASSRLAGGYNEQFF
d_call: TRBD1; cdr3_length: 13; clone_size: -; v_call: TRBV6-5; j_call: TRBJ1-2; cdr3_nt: TGTGCCGTTTACAGGGGCCCTGAATATGGCTACACCTTC; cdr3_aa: CAVYRGPEYGYTF
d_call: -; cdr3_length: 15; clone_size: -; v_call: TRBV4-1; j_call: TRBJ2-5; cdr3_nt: TGCGCCAGCAGCCAAGATTGGGTACTTAGGGAGACCCAGTACTTC; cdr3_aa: CASSQDWVLRETQYF
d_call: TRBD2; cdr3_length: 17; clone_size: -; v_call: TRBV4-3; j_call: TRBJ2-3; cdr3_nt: TGCGCCAGCAGCCAAGTACTAGCGGGAGCTCTGACAGATACGCAGTATTTT; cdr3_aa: CASSQVLAGALTDTQYF
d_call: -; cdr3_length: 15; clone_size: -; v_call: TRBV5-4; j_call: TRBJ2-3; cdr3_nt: TGTGCCAGCAGCTTGTGGGTAGCCGGGGCAGATACGCAGTATTTT; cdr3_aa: CASSLWVAGADTQYF
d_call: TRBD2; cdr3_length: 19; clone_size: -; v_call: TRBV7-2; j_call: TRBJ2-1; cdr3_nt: TGTGCCAGCAGCTTAGCGGGGACTAGCGGGAGGGCGAGATACAATGAGCAGTTCTTC; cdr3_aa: CASSLAGTSGRARYNEQFF
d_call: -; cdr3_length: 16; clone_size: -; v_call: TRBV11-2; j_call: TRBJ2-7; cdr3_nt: TGTGCCAGCAGCTTATCTCTAGGTAGCTTGGGCGACGAGCAGTACTTC; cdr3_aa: CASSLSLGSLGDEQYF
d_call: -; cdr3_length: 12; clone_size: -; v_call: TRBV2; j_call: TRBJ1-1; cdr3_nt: TGTGCCAGCAGCCGGGAGAACACTAAAGCTTTCTTT; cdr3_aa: CASSRENTKAFF
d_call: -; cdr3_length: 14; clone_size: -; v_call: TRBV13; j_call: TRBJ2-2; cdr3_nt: TGTGCCAGCAGCTTAGACGGGTGGGCCGGGGAGCTGTTTTTT; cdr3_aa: CASSLDGWAGELFF
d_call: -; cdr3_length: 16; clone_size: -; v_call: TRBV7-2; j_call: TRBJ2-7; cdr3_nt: TGTGCCAGCAGCTTCTTTTCCCCCAGGGGAGAGGGCGAGCAGTACTTC; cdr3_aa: CASSFFSPRGEGEQYF
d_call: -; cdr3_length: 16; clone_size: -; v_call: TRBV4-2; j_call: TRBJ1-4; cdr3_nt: TGTGCCAGCAGCCGAAGCTCGGGACCCAAAGGAGAAAAACTGTTTTTT; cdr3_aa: CASSRSSGPKGEKLFF
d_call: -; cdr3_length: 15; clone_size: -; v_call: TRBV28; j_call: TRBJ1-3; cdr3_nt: TGTGCCAGCAGTCCAACACAGGGAGTAGGAAACACCATATATTTT; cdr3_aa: CASSPTQGVGNTIYF
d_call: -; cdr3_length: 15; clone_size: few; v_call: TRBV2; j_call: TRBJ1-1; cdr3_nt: TGTGCCAGCAGGGAGGAGACCCAGCCGAACACTGAAGCTTTCTTT; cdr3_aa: CASREETQPNTEAFF
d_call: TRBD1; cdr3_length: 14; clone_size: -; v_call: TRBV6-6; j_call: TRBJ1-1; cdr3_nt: TGTGCCAGCAGTTACTCGAAGGGGGCCACTGAAGCTTTCTTT; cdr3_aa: CASSYSKGATEAFF
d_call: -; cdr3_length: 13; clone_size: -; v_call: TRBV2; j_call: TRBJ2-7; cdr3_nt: TGTGCCAGCAGGGAAGGACGGTACTACGAGCAGTACTTC; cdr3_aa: CASREGRYYEQYF
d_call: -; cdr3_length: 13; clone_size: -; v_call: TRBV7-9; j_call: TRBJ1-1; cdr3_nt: TGTGCCAGCAGCCCGATGCGAGCCTCTGAAGCTTTCTTT; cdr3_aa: CASSPMRASEAFF
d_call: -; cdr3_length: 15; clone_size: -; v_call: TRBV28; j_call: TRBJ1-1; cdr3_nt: TGTGCCAGCAGTTTAGCCGGACATCGGAACACTGAAGCTTTCTTT; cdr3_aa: CASSLAGHRNTEAFF
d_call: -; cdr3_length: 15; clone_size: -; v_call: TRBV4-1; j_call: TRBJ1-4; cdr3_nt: TGCGCCAGCAGCCAAGGCGACAGGTGGGATGAAAAACTGTTTTTT; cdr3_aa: CASSQGDRWDEKLFF
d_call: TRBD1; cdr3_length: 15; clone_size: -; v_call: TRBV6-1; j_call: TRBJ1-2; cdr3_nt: TGTGCCAGCAGTGAACCGGGACAGGGGTTTAGTGGCTACACCTTC; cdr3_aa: CASSEPGQGFSGYTF
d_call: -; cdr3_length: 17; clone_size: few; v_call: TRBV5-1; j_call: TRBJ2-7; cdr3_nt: TGCGCCAGCAGTTTCGGACCTGGTGGGTCTCACTACTACGAGCAGTACTTC; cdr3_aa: CASSFGPGGSHYYEQYF
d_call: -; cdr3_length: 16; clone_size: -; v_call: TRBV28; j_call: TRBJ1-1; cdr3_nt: TGTGCCAGCAGTTTACCGATTATCGGCAGGGACTCTGAAGCTTTCTTT; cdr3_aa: CASSLPIIGRDSEAFF
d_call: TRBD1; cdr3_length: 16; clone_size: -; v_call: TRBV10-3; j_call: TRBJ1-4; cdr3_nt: TGTGCCATCAGTGAGGGCCCCGACAGGGTAGGAGAAAAACTGTTTTTT; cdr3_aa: CAISEGPDRVGEKLFF
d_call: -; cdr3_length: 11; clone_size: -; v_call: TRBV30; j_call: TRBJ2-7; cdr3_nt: TGTGCCTGGAGTATAGGGGCCGGGCAGTACTTC; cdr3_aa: CAWSIGAGQYF
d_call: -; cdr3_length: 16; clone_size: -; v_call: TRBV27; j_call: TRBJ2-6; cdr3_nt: TGTGCCAGCAGTTTACAGGGAGGGGGCTGGGCCAACGTCCTGACTTTC; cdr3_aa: CASSLQGGGWANVLTF
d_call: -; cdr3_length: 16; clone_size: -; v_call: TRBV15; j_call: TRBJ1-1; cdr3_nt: TGTGCCACCAGCACCTCTGCCACCAGGGTATTGGCTGAAGCTTTCTTT; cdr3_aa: CATSTSATRVLAEAFF
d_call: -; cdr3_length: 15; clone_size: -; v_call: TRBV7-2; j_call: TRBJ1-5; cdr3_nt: TGTGCCAGCAGCTTCACAGGGCTTAGCAATCAGCCCCAGCATTTT; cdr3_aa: CASSFTGLSNQPQHF
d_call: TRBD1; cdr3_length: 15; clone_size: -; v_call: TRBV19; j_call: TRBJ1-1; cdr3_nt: TGTGCCAGTAGTATTTCCGGGACAGTGAACACTGAAGCTTTCTTT; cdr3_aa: CASSISGTVNTEAFF
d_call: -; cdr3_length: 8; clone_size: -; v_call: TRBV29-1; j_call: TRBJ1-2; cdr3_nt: TGCAGCGTGGAAGGCTACACCTTC; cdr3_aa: CSVEGYTF
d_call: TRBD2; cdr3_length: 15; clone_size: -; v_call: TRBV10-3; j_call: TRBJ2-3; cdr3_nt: TGTGCCACCAGCACTCTAGCGGGAGAGACAGATACGCAGTATTTT; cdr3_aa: CATSTLAGETDTQYF
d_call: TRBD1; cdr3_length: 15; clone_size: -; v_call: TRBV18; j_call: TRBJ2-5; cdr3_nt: TGTGCCAGCTCACCAGGACAGGGGGCGCAGGAGACCCAGTACTTC; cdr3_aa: CASSPGQGAQETQYF
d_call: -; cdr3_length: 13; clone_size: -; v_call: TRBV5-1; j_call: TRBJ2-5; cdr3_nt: TGCGCCAGCAGCTTGGACAGCCAAGAGACCCAGTACTTC; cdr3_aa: CASSLDSQETQYF
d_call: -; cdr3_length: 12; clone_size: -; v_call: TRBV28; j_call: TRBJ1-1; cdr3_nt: TGTGCCAGCAGCGGTTCCAGGGTTGAAGCTTTCTTT; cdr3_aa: CASSGSRVEAFF
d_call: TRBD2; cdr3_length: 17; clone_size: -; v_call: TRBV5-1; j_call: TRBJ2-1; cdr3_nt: TGCGCCAGCAGCTTGGGGCTAGCGGATCTTTCTGGGGGTGAGCAGTTCTTC; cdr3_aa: CASSLGLADLSGGEQFF
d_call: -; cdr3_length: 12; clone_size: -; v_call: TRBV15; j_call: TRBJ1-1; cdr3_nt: TGTGCCACCAGCAGAGATCGCACTGAAGCTTTCTTT; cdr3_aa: CATSRDRTEAFF
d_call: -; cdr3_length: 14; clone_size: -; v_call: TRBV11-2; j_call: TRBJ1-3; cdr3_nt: TGTGCCAGCAGCTCAGGGTGGATTTTGAACACCATATATTTT; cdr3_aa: CASSSGWILNTIYF
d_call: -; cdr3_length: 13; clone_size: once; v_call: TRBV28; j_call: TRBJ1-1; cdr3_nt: TGTGCCAGCAGTTTATCCCCGAACACTGAAGCTTTCTTT; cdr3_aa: CASSLSPNTEAFF